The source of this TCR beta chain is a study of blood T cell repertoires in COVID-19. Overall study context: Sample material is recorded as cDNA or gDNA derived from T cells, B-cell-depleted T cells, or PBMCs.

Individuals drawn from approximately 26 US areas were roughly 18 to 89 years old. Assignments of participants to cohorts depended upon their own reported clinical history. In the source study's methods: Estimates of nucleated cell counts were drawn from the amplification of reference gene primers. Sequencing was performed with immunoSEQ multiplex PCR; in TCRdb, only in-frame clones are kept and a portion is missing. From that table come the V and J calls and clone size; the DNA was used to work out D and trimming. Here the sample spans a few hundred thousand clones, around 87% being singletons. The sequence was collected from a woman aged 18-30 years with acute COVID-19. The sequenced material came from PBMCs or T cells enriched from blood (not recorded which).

The CDR3 DNA reads as TGCGCCAGCAGCCACATCGGACTAGCGGGAGGTAAGAGCTCCTACAATGAGCAGTTCTTC. Its protein product is CASSHIGLAGGKSSYNEQFF. The chain carries TRBV4-1 and TRBJ2-1, with 14 positions matching TRBD2. CDR3 length: 20 amino acids. With 3 bases clipped from V and 0 bases from J, the junction kept 10 bases outside the gene matches. Germline V CDR1 and CDR2: MGHRA, YSYEKL.